The 26 T cell receptor beta chains in this list originate from one sample, sequenced in a study of T-cell reconstitution after alpha-beta-depleted transplantation in children. Preparation of the TCRbeta library used unique molecular identifiers. MiXCR, run by TCRdb on the PCR reads, gives a single entry per CDR3 protein. Among some 81,000 distinct CDR3 sequences listed, 13% to 15% were seen once. The source was PBMCs, mostly from graft donor cells, collected 180 days after TCRalphabeta/CD19-depleted stem cell transplant. These receptors all come from a male patient aged 2-15 years who had a stem cell transplant for acute lymphoblastic leukemia, so the T cells may come from the graft donor.

There are a few counts of this clonotype. The gene calls are TRBV4-3 and TRBJ1-6, with D maybe TRBD1 (5 bases). This CDR3 spans 16 amino acids. V was pared by 1 base and J by 10 bases, with 17 bases between. The germline gives CDR1 LGHNA, CDR2 YSLEER. The DNA for the CDR3 is TGCGCCAGCAGCCAAGGGACGACAGCCTTAGGGTCACCCCTCCACTTT. This encodes CASSQGTTALGSPLHF.

This clonotype was detected only a few times. V gene TRBV7-2 combines with J gene TRBJ2-1; D remains unclear. Germline assignment: CDR1 SGHTA and CDR2 FQGNSA. V lost 1 base and J 0 bases, leaving 7 bases between the germline ends. The CDR3 extends over 15 amino acids. The CDR3 is CASSLEGSSYNEQFF. The CDR3 region has the DNA TGTGCCAGCAGCTTAGAGGGCAGCTCCTACAATGAGCAGTTCTTC.

V usage is TRBV29-1 and J usage is TRBJ1-1; D is undetermined. Trimming stripped 4 bases from V and 11 bases from J, with 17 bases between. Germline V gene data show CDR1 as SQVTM and CDR2 as ANQGSEA. The CDR3 totals 12 residues. The DNA for the CDR3 is TGCAGCGTTGGGAAAGGCGGGGAGAGGGCTTTCTTT. Its translation: CSVGKGGERAFF.

This clonotype has at least ten counts. This chain uses TRBV12-3 or TRBV12-4 with TRBJ2-5, with 12 bases that match TRBD2. The CDR3 is made up of 18 amino acids. Trimming at V came to 5 bases and at J to 2 bases, leaving 12 bases not matched to a gene. CDR3: CASSRFRTSGMDQETQYF. The CDR3, as DNA: TGTGCCAGCAGTCGTTTTAGGACTAGCGGGATGGATCAAGAGACCCAGTACTTC.

This clonotype was seen ten or more times. The V and J genes are TRBV28 and TRBJ2-3; TRBD1 matches 10 bases. J was trimmed by 1 base and V by 3 bases; bases with no gene match: 7. CDR1 is MDHEN and CDR2 is SYDVKM in the germline V gene. The length of the CDR3 is 17 residues. CDR3 in DNA: TGTGCCAGCAGTTTCCCAGACAGGGGGCGAGGCACAGATACGCAGTATTTT. Translating gives CASSFPDRGRGTDTQYF.

This clonotype has ten or more counts. This chain joins TRBV7-2 and TRBJ2-5; D not certain. V lost 0 bases and J 5 bases, leaving 4 bases between the germline ends. CDR3 length: 12 residues. Germline V gives CDR1 SGHTA, CDR2 FQGNSA. The CDR3 sequence: CASSLAVETQYF. The DNA for the CDR3 is TGTGCCAGCAGCTTAGCGGTGGAGACCCAGTACTTC.

This clonotype was counted a few times. The V call is TRBV4-3, the J call TRBJ1-2, with TRBD1 as a possible D gene (5 bases). V was cut by 3 bases and J by 4 bases, with 15 bases left in between. Germline CDR1 LGHNA, CDR2 YSLEER. The CDR3 loop spans 15 amino acids. DNA of the CDR3: TGCGCCAGCAGCCAGCAAACTGGGGGGTTCTATGGCTACACCTTC. Protein: CASSQQTGGFYGYTF.

This clonotype was counted ten times or more. This sequence joins TRBV7-2 and TRBJ2-4; D tentatively fits TRBD1 or TRBD2 (5 bases each). The CDR3 loop spans 15 amino acids. CDR1 and CDR2 from the germline V gene are SGHTA and FQGNSA. V was trimmed by 5 bases and J by 4 bases, leaving 15 bases between them. CDR3 DNA sequence: TGTGCCAGCAGCCGGGGCCGACTTATTAAAAACATTCAGTACTTC. The encoded protein is CASSRGRLIKNIQYF.

This clonotype was picked up a small number of times. The chain combines TRBV10-3 with TRBJ2-4; the match to TRBD1 covers 11 bases. Trimming at V came to 2 bases and at J to 1 base, leaving 1 base not matched to a gene. Per the germline V gene, CDR1 is ENHRY and CDR2 is SYGVKD. The CDR3 covers 16 residues. CDR3 DNA sequence: TGTGCCATCAGTGAGGGGGACAGGGGGGCCAAAAACATTCAGTACTTC. As protein: CAISEGDRGAKNIQYF.

The chain has TRBV5-1 and TRBJ2-3; D remains ambiguous. V lost 3 bases and J 2 bases, leaving 7 bases between the germline ends. Germline V gene lookup returns CDR1 SGHRS and CDR2 YFSETQ. CDR3 length equals 13 residues. The CDR3 reads CASSYTATDTQYF. DNA of the CDR3: TGCGCCAGCAGCTATACGGCCACAGATACGCAGTATTTT.

The sample holds a few counts of this clonotype. This sequence joins TRBV7-6 and TRBJ2-1; D call uncertain. V lost 1 base, J lost 12 bases, and 10 bases lay in between. This CDR3 is built from 12 residues. Germline-derived CDR1 and CDR2 are SGHVS and FNYEAQ. CDR3 coding DNA: TGTGCCAGCAGCTTAGGGGGAAAGCGGCAGTTCTTC. It codes for CASSLGGKRQFF.

This clonotype has only a few counts. This sequence joins TRBV20-1 and TRBJ1-3, with D unresolved. V was trimmed by 3 bases and J by 4 bases, leaving 7 bases between them. The CDR3 length is 12 residues. Germline CDR1 DFQATT, CDR2 SNEGSKA (reference sequence). The CDR3 loop is CSARGTGNTIYF. DNA for the CDR3: TGCAGTGCTAGGGGTACCGGAAACACCATATATTTT.

The genes are TRBV6-1 and TRBJ2-7; TRBD1 agrees at 8 bases. Germline CDR1 reads MNHNS; CDR2 reads SASEGT. The CDR3 sequence is 15 residues long. Germline trimming cut 6 bases from V and 3 bases from J; bases unmatched to any gene: 10. For the CDR3, the DNA is TGTGCCAGCAGCATCCTAGGACAGGGATTCTACGAGCAGTACTTC. Amino acids: CASSILGQGFYEQYF.

This clonotype showed up just a few times. The junction departs from germline at one end; a sequencing error may be responsible. J is TRBJ2-1 and V is TRBV6-2 or TRBV6-3; 9 nucleotides align to TRBD2. The CDR3 has 12 amino acids. Germline V lookup: CDR1 MNHEY, CDR2 SVGEGT. CDR3 residues: CASSLAGVSWLF. DNA of the CDR3: TGTGCCAGCAGTTTAGCGGGAGTCTCTTGGCTCTTC.

This clonotype was found many times. The rearrangement joins TRBV20-1 to TRBJ1-5; weak D call: TRBD1 (6 bases). Trimming stripped 4 bases from V and 2 bases from J, with 15 bases between. Germline loops: CDR1 DFQATT, CDR2 SNEGSKA (reference sequence). This CDR3 contains 15 residues. DNA for the CDR3: TGCAGTGCTAAGGACAGCTCCCTAGGCAATCAGCCCCAGCATTTT. This translates into CSAKDSSLGNQPQHF.

The chain couples TRBV20-1 to TRBJ2-1, with 11 nucleotides matching TRBD2. The CDR3 is 15 amino acids. Germline V gene data show CDR1 as DFQATT and CDR2 as SNEGSKA (reference sequence). Trimming removed 4 bases from V and 6 bases from J; junction bases left unmatched: 8. Here the CDR3 reads CSATSLAGASNEQFF. Here the CDR3 DNA reads TGCAGTGCTACCTCACTAGCGGGAGCTTCCAATGAGCAGTTCTTC.

The V and J genes are TRBV7-2 and TRBJ1-2, with D maybe TRBD1 (6 bases). Germline-derived CDR1 and CDR2 are SGHTA and FQGNSA. V was trimmed by 5 bases and J by 6 bases, leaving 19 bases between them. The CDR3 extends over 15 amino acids. The CDR3 region is CASSQQGGGRDGYTF. The CDR3 nucleotides read TGTGCCAGCAGCCAGCAAGGGGGGGGAAGAGATGGCTACACCTTC. The full variable domain, its missing parts supplied by reference TRBV7-2 and TRBJ1-2, is GAGVSQSPSNKVTEKGKDVELRCDPISGHTALYWYRQSLGQGLEFLIYFQGNSAPDKSGLPSDRFSAERTGGSVSTLTIQRTQQEDSAVYLCASSQQGGGRDGYTFGSGTRLTVV.

This clonotype was seen only a few times. J is TRBJ2-7 and V is TRBV6-5; 9 nucleotides agree with TRBD1. Germline CDR1 MNHEY, CDR2 SVGAGI. V dropped 4 bases and J dropped 4; count of bases not matched to a gene: 20. This CDR3 contains 19 residues. This CDR3 reads CASSSLTLKYRGRRYEQYF. In DNA, the CDR3 is TGTGCCAGCAGTTCCCTCACTCTTAAATACAGGGGGCGCCGATACGAGCAGTACTTC.

In its sample, this clonotype was seen a few times. The rearrangement uses TRBV6-5 and TRBJ2-1; 8 bases line up with TRBD2. The CDR3 spans 18 residues. Trimming cost V 2 bases and J 4 bases; bases outside gene matches: 13. From germline, CDR1 is MNHEY and CDR2 SVGAGI. DNA of the CDR3: TGTGCCAGCAGTTACCCCCGGGAGGGCTGGGGAACTTACAATGAGCAGTTCTTC. It codes for CASSYPREGWGTYNEQFF.

V is TRBV7-2 and J is TRBJ2-1; the D gene could be TRBD1 or TRBD2 (5 bases each). CDR1 is SGHTA, CDR2 FQGNSA, per germline. The CDR3 spans 15 residues. Trimming shortened V by 5 bases and J by 8 bases, and 19 bases separated the two germline ends. The CDR3 spells CASSPGPGSSDEQFF. CDR3 bases: TGTGCCAGCAGCCCGGGACCAGGGTCGAGCGATGAGCAGTTCTTC. The full variable domain, with the rest looked up from reference TRBV7-2 and TRBJ2-1, is GAGVSQSPSNKVTEKGKDVELRCDPISGHTALYWYRQSLGQGLEFLIYFQGNSAPDKSGLPSDRFSAERTGGSVSTLTIQRTQQEDSAVYLCASSPGPGSSDEQFFGPGTRLTVL.

This clonotype was found a few times. The rearrangement links TRBV20-1 to TRBJ2-1, with no clear D. CDR1 and CDR2 from the germline V gene are DFQATT and SNEGSKA (reference sequence). Trimming took off 2 bases at V and 6 bases at J, with 14 bases between the two ends. The CDR3 totals 14 residues. The CDR3 DNA sequence: TGCAGTGCTAGAAATCAGAAAAGGGCCAATGAGCAGTTCTTC. It is translated as CSARNQKRANEQFF.

This clonotype turned up a few times. The J gene is TRBJ1-5, the V gene TRBV6-2 or TRBV6-3; no clear D. This CDR3 comprises 13 residues. V lost 7 bases and J 7 bases, leaving 14 bases between the germline ends. The germline V gene has CDR1 MNHEY and CDR2 SVGEGT. CDR3 in amino acids: CASTRHKEQPQHF. The CDR3 nucleotides are TGTGCCAGCACCCGACATAAAGAACAGCCCCAGCATTTT.

The chain couples TRBV5-1 to TRBJ2-1; 10 bases align to TRBD1. J gave up 5 bases and V 4 bases, and 9 bases lay outside the gene matches. The CDR3 contains 16 residues. CDR1 is SGHRS and CDR2 is YFSETQ in the germline V gene. CDR3 sequence: CASSLRDRGWDNEQFF. The DNA for the CDR3 is TGCGCCAGCAGCCTCCGGGACAGGGGATGGGACAATGAGCAGTTCTTC.

The J gene is TRBJ2-6, the V gene TRBV5-4, with D possibly being TRBD1 or TRBD2 (5 bases each). Trimming shortened V by 4 bases and J by 0 bases, and 11 bases separated the two germline ends. The germline V gene encodes CDR1 SGHNT and CDR2 YYREEE (reference sequence). The CDR3 spans 16 residues. The CDR3 protein is CASSGGTDSGANVLTF. CDR3 nucleotides: TGTGCCAGCAGCGGTGGGACGGACTCTGGGGCCAACGTCCTGACTTTC.

This chain connects TRBV29-1 to TRBJ2-3, with a possible D match to TRBD2 (6 bases). Germline loops: CDR1 SQVTM, CDR2 ANQGSEA. V shed 6 bases and J shed 1 base, with 14 bases lying between them. The CDR3 has 14 amino acids. The DNA for the CDR3 is TGCAGCGTGGTACGGGGGTGGCGCACAGATACGCAGTATTTT. This gives the protein CSVVRGWRTDTQYF.

This clonotype was detected only a few times. This sequence joins TRBV30 and TRBJ2-5, with D tentatively TRBD1 (5 bases). Germline V lookup: CDR1 GTSNPN, CDR2 SVGIG (reference sequence). The CDR3 covers 12 residues. V was cut by 3 bases and J by 1 base, with 6 bases left in between. DNA for the CDR3: TGTGCCTGGAGGGGGCTCCAAGAGACCCAGTACTTC. Its translation is CAWRGLQETQYF.